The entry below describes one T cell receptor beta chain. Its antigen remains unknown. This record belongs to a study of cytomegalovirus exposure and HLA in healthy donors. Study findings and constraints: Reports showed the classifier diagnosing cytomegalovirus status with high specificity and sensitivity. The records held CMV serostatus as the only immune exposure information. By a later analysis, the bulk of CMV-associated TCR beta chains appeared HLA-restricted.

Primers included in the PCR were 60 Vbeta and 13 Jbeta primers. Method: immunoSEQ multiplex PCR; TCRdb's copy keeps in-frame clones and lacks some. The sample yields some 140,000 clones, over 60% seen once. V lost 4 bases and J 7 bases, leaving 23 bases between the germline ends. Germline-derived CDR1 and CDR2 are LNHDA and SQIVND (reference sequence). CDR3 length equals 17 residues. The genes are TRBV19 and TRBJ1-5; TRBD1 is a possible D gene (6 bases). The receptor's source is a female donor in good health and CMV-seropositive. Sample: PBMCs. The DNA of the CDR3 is TGTGCCAGTAGTACGAGTAAACAGGGAGTGGGGTGGCAGCCCCAGCATTTT. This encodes CASSTSKQGVGWQPQHF.